These T cell receptor beta chains were read from a single sample in a study of OX40 agonist ivuxolimab in advanced cancers. Measured with immunoSEQ multiplex PCR; TCRdb has only the in-frame clones, and not every one. The table lists around 92,000 clones, 84% of them singletons. Here the sequenced sample was CD4+ or CD8+ T cells sorted from blood, taken in a trial of the OX40 agonist ivuxolimab. The receptor set was obtained from an adult with an advanced solid tumor such as melanoma, head and neck, liver or kidney cancer. CDR3s include the opening cysteine and the closing phenylalanine or tryptophan. D genes are given only for firm matches. Size is omitted from some rows. Given values are once, few, many or a class for expanded clones.

TRBJ1-1,.,TRBV18,TRBD1,CASSPPRQGLIAEAFF,TGTGCCAGCTCACCACCGAGACAGGGGTTAATTGCTGAAGCTTTCTTT
TRBJ1-1,.,TRBV5-4,TRBD1,CASRSTGAGTEAFF,TGTGCCAGCAGGAGTACAGGGGCGGGGACTGAAGCTTTCTTT
TRBJ1-3,.,TRBV4-3,.,CASSQDVGRNTIYF,TGCGCCAGCAGCCAAGATGTTGGGCGAAACACCATATATTTT
TRBJ1-5,.,TRBV5-1,TRBD1,CASSMTGVENQPQHF,TGCGCCAGCAGCATGACAGGGGTCGAGAATCAGCCCCAGCATTTT
TRBJ1-4,.,TRBV4-3,.,CASSQEGWDNEKLFF,TGCGCCAGCAGCCAAGAGGGGTGGGACAATGAAAAACTGTTTTTT
TRBJ2-6,.,TRBV14,TRBD1,CASSYFSKGAGGANVLTF,TGTGCCAGCAGCTACTTTTCAAAGGGGGCTGGTGGGGCCAACGTCCTGACTTTC
TRBJ2-5,.,TRBV9,.,CASTIGNRGGQETQYF,TGTGCCAGCACCATCGGAAACAGGGGGGGCCAAGAGACCCAGTACTTC
TRBJ1-4,.,TRBV28,TRBD1,CASSLEGARSNEKLFF,TGTGCCAGCAGTTTGGAGGGGGCTCGGTCTAATGAAAAACTGTTTTTT
TRBJ2-3,.,TRBV4-1,.,CASSPIRDWDTSTDTQYF,TGCGCCAGCAGCCCGATACGCGATTGGGACACAAGCACAGATACGCAGTATTTT
TRBJ1-4,.,TRBV9,.,CASSASVTNEKLFF,TGTGCCAGCAGCGCCTCCGTGACTAATGAAAAACTGTTTTTT
TRBJ2-3,.,TRBV2,.,CASTRAQLTDTQYF,TGTGCCAGCACCAGGGCACAACTCACAGATACGCAGTATTTT
TRBJ1-1,.,TRBV20-1,.,CSSQVNTEAFF,TGCAGCTCACAGGTGAACACTGAAGCTTTCTTT
TRBJ2-7,once,TRBV7-9,.,CASSAQELHEQYF,TGTGCCAGCAGCGCCCAGGAGTTGCACGAGCAGTACTTC
TRBJ1-6,.,TRBV5-1,TRBD1,CASSLYSSGDRATSPLHF,TGCGCCAGCAGCTTGTATTCTTCCGGGGACAGGGCAACCTCACCCCTCCACTTT
TRBJ1-6,many,TRBV4-2,.,CASSQDLQSYNSPLHF,TGTGCCAGCAGCCAAGATCTGCAGAGTTATAATTCACCCCTCCACTTT
TRBJ2-2,once,TRBV9,TRBD1,CASSVGTVNTGELFF,TGTGCCAGCAGCGTCGGGACAGTAAACACCGGGGAGCTGTTTTTT
TRBJ1-3,.,TRBV7-2,.,CASSPDRNTIYF,TGTGCCAGCAGCCCTGACCGAAACACCATATATTTT
TRBJ1-1,.,TRBV28,.,CASSLRGKAFF,TGTGCCAGCAGTTTAAGGGGTAAGGCTTTCTTT
TRBJ2-2,.,TRBV19,TRBD2,CASTLRGLAGGQTTGELFF,TGTGCCAGTACCCTAAGGGGACTAGCGGGGGGTCAAACTACCGGGGAGCTGTTTTTT
TRBJ2-5,.,TRBV27,TRBD1,CASAGTGGTQYF,TGTGCCAGCGCCGGGACAGGCGGGACCCAGTACTTC
TRBJ2-2,.,TRBV5-1,.,CASSLGTPPRELFF,TGCGCCAGCAGCTTAGGGACACCTCCCCGGGAGCTGTTTTTT
TRBJ1-1,.,TRBV28,TRBD1,CASSLEGASEAFF,TGTGCCAGCAGTTTAGAGGGGGCTTCTGAAGCTTTCTTT
TRBJ2-7,.,TRBV6-1,.,CASSRTYEQYF,TGTGCCAGCAGCCGTACCTACGAGCAGTACTTC
TRBJ2-2,.,TRBV19,TRBD2,CASSQGLMNTGELFF,TGTGCCAGTAGTCAGGGACTAATGAACACCGGGGAGCTGTTTTTT
TRBJ1-3,.,TRBV19,TRBD1,CASSVRTTGRGNTIYF,TGTGCCAGTAGTGTAAGAACGACAGGGAGGGGAAACACCATATATTTT
TRBJ2-5,.,TRBV5-4,.,CASSLWTRETQYF,TGTGCCAGCAGCTTATGGACCAGGGAGACCCAGTACTTC
TRBJ1-1,.,TRBV28,.,CASSPRAYTEAFF,TGTGCCAGCAGTCCGAGGGCGTACACTGAAGCTTTCTTT
TRBJ2-4,.,TRBV6-5,TRBD1,CASTTGTASNIQYF,TGTGCCAGCACTACCGGGACAGCCTCAAACATTCAGTACTTC
TRBJ2-2,.,TRBV28,.,CASSPGTENTGELFF,TGTGCCAGCTCCCCCGGGACCGAGAACACCGGGGAGCTGTTTTTT
TRBJ2-3,.,TRBV7-2,.,CASSSNVADTQYF,TGTGCCAGCAGCTCGAATGTTGCAGATACGCAGTATTTT
TRBJ1-2,.,TRBV7-6,.,CASSLVGTTNGYTF,TGTGCCAGCAGCTTAGTGGGGACAACGAATGGCTACACCTTC
TRBJ1-2,once,TRBV5-6,.,CASSSRDPYPYGYTF,TGTGCCAGCAGCAGCCGGGACCCATACCCCTATGGCTACACCTTC
TRBJ2-1,.,TRBV5-8,TRBD2,CASSFGTSSYNEQFF,TGTGCCAGCAGTTTCGGGACTAGCAGTTACAATGAGCAGTTCTTC
TRBJ1-1,few,TRBV19,.,CASRRQLEAFF,TGTGCCAGTAGAAGACAGCTAGAAGCTTTCTTT
TRBJ2-7,.,TRBV23-1,.,CASSRRPGAREQYF,TGCGCCAGCAGTCGAAGACCGGGGGCCAGGGAGCAGTACTTC
TRBJ1-2,.,TRBV6-1,.,CASSEIWAPGDYGYTF,TGTGCCAGCAGTGAAATTTGGGCACCCGGGGACTATGGCTACACCTTC
TRBJ2-7,.,TRBV28,.,CASSLDTPYEQYF,TGTGCCAGCAGTTTAGACACCCCCTACGAGCAGTACTTC
TRBJ2-5,.,TRBV28,.,CASSFEETQYF,TGTGCCAGCAGTTTCGAGGAGACCCAGTACTTC
TRBJ2-2,.,TRBV2,.,CASSPTPGSGELFF,TGTGCCAGCAGTCCAACCCCAGGGTCCGGGGAGCTGTTTTTT
TRBJ2-2,.,TRBV7-6,.,CASSLGQENTGELFF,TGTGCCAGCAGCCTCGGACAAGAAAACACCGGGGAGCTGTTTTTT
TRBJ1-4,.,TRBV7-9,.,CASSYSGGGDEKLFF,TGTGCCAGCAGCTACTCGGGAGGCGGAGATGAAAAACTGTTTTTT
TRBJ1-2,.,TRBV7-2,.,CASSLVWALSYGYTF,TGTGCCAGCAGCTTAGTATGGGCCCTTTCCTATGGCTACACCTTC
TRBJ2-3,.,TRBV18,.,CASSPNMPQGSDTQYF,TGTGCCAGCTCACCGAATATGCCCCAAGGGTCAGATACGCAGTATTTT